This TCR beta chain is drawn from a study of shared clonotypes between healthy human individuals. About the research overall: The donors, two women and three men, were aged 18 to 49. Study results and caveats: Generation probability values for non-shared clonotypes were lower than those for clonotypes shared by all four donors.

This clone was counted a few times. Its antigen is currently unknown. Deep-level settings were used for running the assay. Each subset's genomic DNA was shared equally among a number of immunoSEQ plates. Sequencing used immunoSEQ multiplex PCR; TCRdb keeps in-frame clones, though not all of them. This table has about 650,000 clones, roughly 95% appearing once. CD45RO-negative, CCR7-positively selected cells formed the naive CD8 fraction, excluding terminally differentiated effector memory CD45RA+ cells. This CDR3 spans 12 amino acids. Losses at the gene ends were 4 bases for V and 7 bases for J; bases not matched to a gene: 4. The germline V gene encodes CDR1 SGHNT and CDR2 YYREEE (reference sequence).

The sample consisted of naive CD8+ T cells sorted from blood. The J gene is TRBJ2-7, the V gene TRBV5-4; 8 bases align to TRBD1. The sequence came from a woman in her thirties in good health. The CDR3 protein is CASSQGAGEQYF. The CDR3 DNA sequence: TGTGCCAGCAGCCAGGGGGCTGGGGAGCAGTACTTC.